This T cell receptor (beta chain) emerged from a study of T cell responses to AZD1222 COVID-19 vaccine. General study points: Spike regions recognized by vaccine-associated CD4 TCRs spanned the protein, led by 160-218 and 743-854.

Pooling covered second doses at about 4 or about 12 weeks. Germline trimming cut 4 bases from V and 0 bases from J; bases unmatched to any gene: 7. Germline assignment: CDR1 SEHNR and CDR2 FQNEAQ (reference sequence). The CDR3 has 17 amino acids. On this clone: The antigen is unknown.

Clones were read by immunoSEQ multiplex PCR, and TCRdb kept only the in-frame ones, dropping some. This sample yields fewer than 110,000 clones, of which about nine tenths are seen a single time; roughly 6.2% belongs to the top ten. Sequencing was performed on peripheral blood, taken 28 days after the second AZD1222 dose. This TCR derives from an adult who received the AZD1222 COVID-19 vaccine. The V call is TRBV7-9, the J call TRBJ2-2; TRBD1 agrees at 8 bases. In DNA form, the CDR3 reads TGTGCCAGCAGCTCCTCCGCGGGACAGGCGAACACCGGGGAGCTGTTTTTT. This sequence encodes CASSSSAGQANTGELFF.